This T cell receptor beta chain was observed in a study of blood T cell repertoires in COVID-19 (dated by TCRdb to between 2020 and 2021). About the investigation overall: The collaborator samples originated in the United States, Italy and Spain and spanned the acute and convalescent phases of COVID-19. The prospective study material was composed of cDNA or gDNA derived from T cells, B-cell-depleted T cells, or PBMCs. The dataset comprised deeply sampled blood TCRbeta repertoires from subjects exposed to, actively infected with, or recovered from COVID-19. The repertoires were made available in a free public database intended to serve as a resource for research on the immune response to SARS-CoV-2. The samples were drawn from two sources: the first 160 participants of the ongoing ImmuneRACE study, and 950 to 1,500 subjects contributed by 6 global collaborators. Sample metadata almost always included a de-identified subject ID, COVID-19 status, age in years and sex. Where available, HLA class I and class II types were obtained from metadata supplied by the sample provider rather than from assay-based typing.

This clone appeared a single time. Its recognized antigen is unknown. Base qualities are not at hand, and no much larger clone is one base apart. Summary of the overall study and its limitations: How much clinical and demographic metadata was included differed by source and by participant, and the metadata was provided uncurated.

The collaborating institutions used their own protocols to collect whole blood in K2EDTA tubes. For TCRbeta analysis, collaborators shipped samples in one of three forms: frozen whole blood, isolated PBMCs, or DNA extracted from either of those sample types. TCRbeta CDR3 regions were amplified from genomic DNA using the immunoSEQ Assay, a bias-controlled multiplex PCR. Turning to the authors' computational methods: Within the assay, amplification of reference gene primers was used to estimate how many nucleated cells each sample contained. To quantify the absolute abundance of each unique TCRbeta CDR3 rearrangement, sequence reads were collapsed and filtered. For each sample, productive Simpson clonality was calculated by taking the square root of Simpson's diversity index across productive rearrangements. The clones in this table, taken by TCRdb from immuneACCESS, are in-frame only. Not every clone is retained; where verified, under half of the shortfall comes from an unresolved V gene, and the cause of the rest is unknown. That table supplies the V and J calls and clone size; D and trimming were determined from the DNA. The sample has approximately 100,000 clones on record, 69% of them singletons. The biggest ten clones account for about 5.9% of the sample.

V is cut by 0 bases and J by 0 bases, and the space between the germline ends is 8 bases. Reading from cysteine to phenylalanine, the CDR3 counts 15 amino acids. Only CDR3 DNA remains: 45 bases, in frame from the first base. Sequences ENHRY (CDR1) and SYGVKD (CDR2) are obtained from the germline V gene. Sequencing was carried out using peripheral blood. This receptor was taken from a man older than 75 with acute or convalescent COVID-19. The rearranged chain carries TRBV10-3 and TRBJ1-1, with no D gene named confidently. The bases are TGTGCCATCAGTGAGTCGGGCAGCTTGAACACTGAAGCTTTCTTT. Translated, it reads CAISESGSLNTEAFF.